These 32 T cell receptor beta chains originate from one sample sequenced in a study of blood T cell repertoires in COVID-19. The table came from immunoSEQ multiplex PCR; TCRdb's copy has only in-frame clones and leaves some out. The sample gives 250,000 to 300,000 clones, around 89% of which show up once; approximately 3.3% is in the top ten. The sample was peripheral blood. These receptors all come from a woman aged 40 to 50 with acute or convalescent COVID-19.

The chain employs TRBV19 and TRBJ2-4; D remains unclear. V dropped 1 base and J dropped 0 bases, with 10 bases sitting between them. CDR1 and CDR2 (germline): LNHDA, SQIVND (reference sequence). CDR3 size: 16 residues. In DNA, the CDR3 is TGTGCCAGTAGTATAGGCAGGTCCTTAGCCAAAAACATTCAGTACTTC. It encodes CASSIGRSLAKNIQYF. The variable domain in full, completed from reference TRBV19 and TRBJ2-4, reads DGGITQSPKYLFRKEGQNVTLSCEQNLNHDAMYWYRQDPGQGLRLIYYSQIVNDFQKGDIAEGYSVSREKKESFPLTVTSAQKNPTAFYLCASSIGRSLAKNIQYFGAGTRLSVL.

This clone was observed a few times. V gene TRBV7-9 combines with J gene TRBJ1-1; 8 bases fit TRBD1. Germline-derived CDR1 and CDR2 are SEHNR and FQNEAQ (reference sequence). V was pared by 5 bases and J by 6 bases, with 11 bases of the junction left unmatched. This CDR3 spans 15 amino acids. The chain's CDR3 is CASSATDREVPEAFF. The CDR3 DNA follows: TGTGCCAGCAGCGCCACGGACAGGGAAGTGCCTGAAGCTTTCTTT.

This chain connects TRBV9 to TRBJ1-3; D may be TRBD1 (6 bases). Looked up from germline, CDR1 is SGDLS and CDR2 is YYNGEE. Deletions cut 0 bases from V and 0 bases from J, with 10 bases between. The CDR3 has 16 residues. The CDR3 here is CASSVEGVFSGNTIYF. The CDR3 DNA reads TGTGCCAGCAGCGTAGAGGGGGTATTCTCTGGAAACACCATATATTTT.

This chain joins TRBV6-5 and TRBJ1-1, with 11 bases that match TRBD1. This CDR3 comprises 15 residues. The germline CDR1 and CDR2 sequences are MNHEY and SVGAGI. J gave up 1 base and V 6 bases, and 4 bases lay outside the gene matches. CDR3 amino acids: CASSAGTGGNTEAFF. CDR3 DNA: TGTGCCAGCAGCGCCGGGACAGGGGGGAACACTGAAGCTTTCTTT.

The CDR3 sequence: CASTEDLNTGELFF. CDR3 nucleotides: TGTGCCAGCACGGAGGATTTGAACACCGGGGAGCTGTTTTTT. The rearrangement links TRBV6-5 to TRBJ2-2, with D possibly matching TRBD2 (5 bases). The CDR3 loop spans 14 amino acids. The germline CDR1 and CDR2 sequences are MNHEY and SVGAGI. V was trimmed by 7 bases and J by 1 base, leaving 10 bases between them.

As DNA, the CDR3 is TGTGCCAGCAGCGGAGGACAGGGAATCGAGCAGTACGTC. Protein: CASSGGQGIEQYV. The chain combines TRBV7-9 with TRBJ2-7; TRBD1 matches at 8 bases. V dropped 5 bases and J dropped 6; count of bases not matched to a gene: 6. Germline V gene sequence: CDR1 SEHNR, CDR2 FQNEAQ (reference sequence). The CDR3 is 13 amino acids.

V gene TRBV6-5 combines with J gene TRBJ1-6; D is uncertain. The CDR3 length is 13 residues. Trimming took 8 bases from V and 0 from J, leaving 5 bases between them. CDR1 MNHEY and CDR2 SVGAGI come from the germline V gene. DNA for the CDR3: TGTGCCAGCCTGAGCTCCTATAATTCACCCCTCCACTTT. Protein product: CASLSSYNSPLHF.

The V call is TRBV6-5, the J call TRBJ1-2; 7 nucleotides line up with TRBD1. CDR3 length: 11 residues. Germline lookup yields CDR1 MNHEY and CDR2 SVGAGI. V shed 9 bases and J 5 bases; nucleotides not matched to a gene: 3. The CDR3 DNA reads TGTGCCAGAGGGGGCGAGTATGGCTACACCTTC. Translating it yields CARGGEYGYTF.

The chain joins TRBV3-1 (or the pseudogene TRBV3-2) to TRBJ2-5; 12 bases agree with TRBD2. CDR1 and CDR2 from the germline V gene are LGHDT and YNNKEL (reference sequence). This CDR3 comprises 16 residues. V lost 4 bases to trimming and J lost 0 bases; unmatched junction nucleotides: 3. In DNA form, the CDR3 reads TGTGCCAGCAGCCTCGGACTAGCGGGGTACCAAGAGACCCAGTACTTC. Translated, it gives CASSLGLAGYQETQYF.

The V call is TRBV12-5, the J call TRBJ1-3; D is perhaps TRBD1 (5 bases). Germline CDR1 reads LGHNT; CDR2 reads FRNRAP. Trimming cost V 1 base and J 0 bases, with 13 bases left between them. This CDR3 comprises 17 residues. The CDR3 DNA sequence: TGTGCTAGTGGTTTGGCGGGACTGACCTTCTCTGGAAACACCATATATTTT. It translates to CASGLAGLTFSGNTIYF.

The chain combines TRBV9 with TRBJ1-1, with TRBD1 as a possible D gene (5 bases). This CDR3 has 14 residues. Trimming took 4 bases from V and 5 from J, leaving 15 bases between them. Germline lookup yields CDR1 SGDLS and CDR2 YYNGEE. CDR3: CASSPRGGATEAFF. CDR3 nucleotide sequence: TGTGCCAGCAGCCCGAGAGGAGGGGCGACTGAAGCTTTCTTT.

This clone was observed a single time. This chain connects TRBV19 to TRBJ1-2; the match to TRBD1 covers 11 bases. CDR1 is LNHDA, CDR2 SQIVND, per germline (reference sequence). The CDR3 length is 16 residues. With 2 bases clipped from V and 2 bases from J, the junction kept 4 bases outside the gene matches. CDR3 nucleotide sequence: TGTGCCAGTAGTATACCCTGGACAGGGGGCAACTATGGCTACACCTTC. This codes for CASSIPWTGGNYGYTF.

This clone was observed a single time. Germline is not matched at one junction end, which may reflect a read error. The chain is built from TRBV29-1 and TRBJ1-1; 7 bases map to TRBD1. The germline CDR1 and CDR2 sequences are SQVTM and ANQGSEA. CDR3 length equals 12 residues. The CDR3 sequence is CSVEGTDTEAFF. The CDR3 nucleotides read TGCAGCGTCGAAGGGACAGACACTGAAGCTTTCTTT. Full variable domain (remainder filled in from reference TRBV29-1 and TRBJ1-1): SAVISQKPSRDICQRGTSLTIQCQVDSQVTMMFWYRQQPGQSLTLIATANQGSEATYESGFVIDKFPISRPNLTFSTLTVSNMSPEDSSIYLCSVEGTDTEAFFGQGTRLTVV.

The chain combines TRBV29-1 with TRBJ2-1; 8 nucleotides agree with TRBD1. From germline, CDR1 is SQVTM and CDR2 ANQGSEA. The CDR3 contains 12 residues. Trimming at V came to 6 bases and at J to 6 bases, leaving 4 bases not matched to a gene. The CDR3 spells CSVDRAGNEQFF. The DNA for the CDR3 is TGCAGCGTGGACAGGGCGGGCAATGAGCAGTTCTTC.

The chain combines TRBV5-5 with TRBJ1-2; D is perhaps TRBD1 (5 bases). The V gene's germline CDR1 is SGHKS and CDR2 YYEKEE (reference sequence). V was trimmed by 3 bases and J by 5 bases, leaving 17 bases between them. This CDR3 comprises 15 residues. The DNA of the CDR3 is TGTGCCAGCAGCTCTACAGGAGTGGATTATTATGGCTACACCTTC. As protein: CASSSTGVDYYGYTF.

The V and J genes are TRBV6-5 and TRBJ1-4; unclear D gene. V lost 2 bases and J 7 bases, leaving 11 bases between the germline ends. CDR3 length: 14 amino acids. Germline values: CDR1 MNHEY, CDR2 SVGAGI. The CDR3 nucleotides are TGTGCCAGCAGTTACAAAGCGACTGGTGAAAAACTGTTTTTT. Translated: CASSYKATGEKLFF.

The rearrangement joins TRBV7-9 to TRBJ1-2; the match to TRBD1 covers 9 bases. Trimming at V came to 5 bases and at J to 3 bases, leaving 4 bases not matched to a gene. This CDR3 is 14 amino acids long. Per the germline V gene, CDR1 is SEHNR and CDR2 is FQNEAQ (reference sequence). This CDR3 reads CASSPRTGDYGYTF. CDR3 nucleotides: TGTGCCAGCAGCCCTAGGACAGGGGACTATGGCTACACCTTC. The full variable domain, its missing parts supplied by reference TRBV7-9 and TRBJ1-2, is DTGVSQNPRHKITKRGQNVTFRCDPISEHNRLYWYRQTLGQGPEFLTYFQNEAQLEKSRLLSDRFSAERPKGSFSTLEIQRTEQGDSAMYLCASSPRTGDYGYTFGSGTRLTVV.

On this clone: The sample has other DNA sequences that encode this CDR3 too. The gene calls are TRBV18 and TRBJ1-5; possibly TRBD1 for D (5 bases). Trimming pared 3 bases from V and 4 bases from J, leaving 10 bases between. The CDR3 sequence is 14 residues long. Germline V CDR1 and CDR2: KGHSH, LQKENI. CDR3 bases: TGTGCCAGCTCACCCCGCGGGGGTAATCAGCCCCAGCATTTT. As protein: CASSPRGGNQPQHF.

The rearrangement uses TRBV5-6 and TRBJ2-3; 10 nucleotides line up with TRBD2. The CDR3 length is 18 residues. The trim removed 6 bases at V and 2 bases at J, leaving 15 bases unmatched. From germline, CDR1 is SGHDT and CDR2 YYEEEE. CDR3 amino acids: CASTMAASGGSITDTQYF. The CDR3 DNA follows: TGTGCCAGCACTATGGCGGCTAGCGGGGGCTCAATCACAGATACGCAGTATTTT.

The J gene is TRBJ1-4, the V gene TRBV6-1; TRBD1 matches at 7 bases. The CDR3 consists of 15 residues. J was trimmed by 7 bases and V by 2 bases; bases with no gene match: 7. Germline assignment: CDR1 MNHNS and CDR2 SASEGT. In DNA, the CDR3 is TGTGCCAGCAGTGAACCCGGGACAGTGACTGAAAAACTGTTTTTT. It yields the protein CASSEPGTVTEKLFF.

A single count supports this clone. The V gene is TRBV5-1, the J gene TRBJ2-6; D uncertain. This CDR3 region has 15 residues. V lost 0 bases and J 0 bases, leaving 4 bases between the germline ends. Germline V CDR1 and CDR2: SGHRS, YFSETQ. The CDR3 here is CASSLAGSGANVLTF. The CDR3 nucleotides are TGCGCCAGCAGCTTGGCGGGCTCTGGGGCCAACGTCCTGACTTTC. Full variable domain (outside the CDR3, taken from reference TRBV5-1 and TRBJ2-6): KAGVTQTPRYLIKTRGQQVTLSCSPISGHRSVSWYQQTPGQGLQFLFEYFSETQRNKGNFPGRFSGRQFSNSRSEMNVSTLELGDSALYLCASSLAGSGANVLTFGAGSRLTVL.

The chain has TRBV2 and TRBJ2-1, with 10 bases lining up with TRBD1. The trim removed 6 bases at V and 7 bases at J, leaving 6 bases unmatched. The germline V gene encodes CDR1 SNHLY and CDR2 FYNNEI. This CDR3 comprises 14 residues. CDR3 coding DNA: TGTGCCAGCAGGGACAGGGGGTTCGGGAATGAGCAGTTCTTC. Its translation: CASRDRGFGNEQFF.

The rearrangement joins TRBV3-1 (or the pseudogene TRBV3-2) to TRBJ1-6; D remains unclear. The CDR3 has 15 amino acids. The V and J ends lost 2 bases and 3 bases respectively, with 8 bases between them. CDR1 is LGHDT, CDR2 YNNKEL, per germline (reference sequence). CDR3 residues: CASSQNSNYNSPLHF. The CDR3 DNA sequence: TGTGCCAGCAGCCAAAACAGCAACTATAATTCACCCCTCCACTTT.

The V and J genes are TRBV15 and TRBJ1-1, with D perhaps matching TRBD1 (6 bases). Trimming removed 1 base from V and 2 bases from J, with 14 bases in between. The CDR3 loop spans 16 amino acids. Germline assignment: CDR1 LNHNV and CDR2 YYDKDF (reference sequence). The CDR3 sequence is CATSRGISGVNTEAFF. CDR3 nucleotide sequence: TGTGCCACCAGCAGAGGTATATCAGGGGTTAACACTGAAGCTTTCTTT. Combining the CDR3 with reference TRBV15 and TRBJ1-1 gives the whole variable domain DAMVIQNPRYQVTQFGKPVTLSCSQTLNHNVMYWYQQKSSQAPKLLFHYYDKDFNNEADTPDNFQSRRPNTSFCFLDIRSPGLGDTAMYLCATSRGISGVNTEAFFGQGTRLTVV.

V usage is TRBV4-1 and J usage is TRBJ1-6; unclear D gene. Looked up from germline, CDR1 is MGHRA and CDR2 is YSYEKL. The CDR3 sequence is 17 residues long. V gave up 0 bases and J gave up 8 bases, with 17 bases separating them. CDR3 region: CASSQDGTRAVDSPLHF. Here the CDR3 DNA reads TGCGCCAGCAGCCAAGATGGAACGAGGGCAGTCGATTCACCCCTCCACTTT.

The sample holds a few counts of this clone. V usage is TRBV5-1 and J usage is TRBJ1-5, with D perhaps TRBD1 (6 bases). V was cut by 4 bases and J by 4 bases, with 15 bases left in between. Germline V gene sequence: CDR1 SGHRS, CDR2 YFSETQ. The CDR3 runs to 15 residues. The DNA for the CDR3 is TGCGCCAGCAGCCTGGAAGGACAGCCAAATCAGCCCCAGCATTTT. Amino acids: CASSLEGQPNQPQHF.

V is TRBV4-1 and J is TRBJ2-3; the D gene is possibly TRBD2 (6 bases). The V end was cut by 5 bases, the J end by 7 bases, with 31 bases between. The CDR3 consists of 19 residues. Germline V gives CDR1 MGHRA, CDR2 YSYEKL. The DNA of the CDR3 is TGCGCCAGCAGCACCGGCCTAGCGCGATCGACCCGGATAGATCATACGCAGTATTTT. This gives the protein CASSTGLARSTRIDHTQYF.

This chain uses TRBV2 with TRBJ2-4; D is unresolved. The CDR3 totals 12 residues. Germline V gene sequence: CDR1 SNHLY, CDR2 FYNNEI. V was shortened by 6 bases and J by 6 bases, with 9 bases between the two germline ends. DNA of the CDR3: TGTGCCAGCAGCGCCGACACAAACATTCAGTACTTC. As protein: CASSADTNIQYF.

This clone was detected once. The rearrangement joins TRBV29-1 to TRBJ1-1; D unresolved. The V and J ends lost 4 bases and 4 bases respectively, with 13 bases between them. The CDR3 is made up of 13 amino acids. In germline, CDR1 is SQVTM, CDR2 ANQGSEA. The chain's CDR3 is CSVVTGLTTEAFF. The CDR3 DNA reads as TGCAGCGTTGTTACGGGTCTAACCACTGAAGCTTTCTTT.

The DNA for the CDR3 is TGTGCCAGCAGGATCGGACTTAGCACAGATACGCAGTATTTT. It codes for CASRIGLSTDTQYF. This rearrangement joins TRBV4-2 to TRBJ2-3; a weak D match, TRBD2 (5 bases). Germline CDR1 and CDR2: LGHNA and YNFKEQ. The germline V and J ends were trimmed by 6 bases and 0 bases, with 10 bases remaining between them. The CDR3 is 14 amino acids.

The chain uses TRBV11-2 and TRBJ2-4; 7 positions match TRBD2. The CDR3 extends over 15 amino acids. The ends lost 0 bases at V and 8 bases at J; junction bases unmatched: 7. CDR1 is SGHAT, CDR2 FQNNGV, per germline. This CDR3 is CASSLEYSGVDIQYF. CDR3 nucleotide sequence: TGTGCCAGCAGCTTAGAATACAGCGGGGTAGACATTCAGTACTTC.

This clone was seen more than once but under ten times. The chain couples TRBV3-1 (or the pseudogene TRBV3-2) to TRBJ1-2; no definite D call. CDR3 size: 15 residues. Per germline, CDR1 LGHDT and CDR2 YNNKEL (reference sequence). The V end was cut by 0 bases, the J end by 3 bases, with 11 bases between. The CDR3 DNA reads as TGTGCCAGCAGCCAAGATTGGCCAGGCGACTATGGCTACACCTTC. Protein product: CASSQDWPGDYGYTF.